This paragraph reports one TCR beta chain. Its antigen is still unknown. Per-base qualities were not stored, and no clone one base away is much larger. The source of the sample is a study of OX40 agonist ivuxolimab in advanced cancers. For context, the study as a whole: Ivuxolimab, which targeted the costimulatory receptor OX40 (CD134), was an agonistic, fully human IgG2 monoclonal antibody. Intravenous ivuxolimab was administered to patients every 2 weeks at six dose levels: 0.01, 0.1, 0.3, 1.5, 3 and 10 mg/kg. Of the roughly 51 patients in dose escalation, 19 had hepatocellular carcinoma, about 15 had melanoma, 9 had renal cell carcinoma and 9 had head and neck cancer. A male proportion of approximately 83% and a mean age of 60 years, ranging from roughly 23 to 90, were recorded for the dose-escalation cohort. Prior anti-PD-1, anti-PD-L1 or anti-CTLA-4 therapy was permitted, and checkpoint inhibitors had been received by around 39% of dose-escalation patients. Partial responses were achieved by three dose-escalation patients, of whom one had hepatocellular carcinoma and two had cutaneous melanoma. The purpose of peripheral TCRbeta sequencing was to test whether ivuxolimab changed TCR sequence diversity and led to clonal T-cell expansion. The paper reports the monotherapy dose-escalation portion (N of about 51 patients) of the phase I ivuxolimab trial.

Study-level results and caveats: After ivuxolimab, expanded clones were on average more numerous among CD8+ T cells than among CD4+ T cells. The antigen specificity of the clonally expanded peripheral T cells was not determined. In the 0.1-3.0 mg/kg groups, partial responders had among the lowest normalized peripheral clonal expansion, particularly in CD8+ T cells. Low levels of normalized T-cell clonal expansion were also seen in some nonresponding patients. Clonal expansion of both CD4+ and CD8+ blood T cells was observed from baseline to week 6 at doses 0.1 to 3.0 mg/kg.

Looking up the germline V gene yields CDR1 SGHTA and CDR2 FQGNSA. There are 14 amino acids in the CDR3, from cysteine to phenylalanine inclusive. The DNA shown is the 42-base CDR3, in frame from base 1. V ends up 8 bases short and J 8 bases short, with an unmatched junction base count of 12. The trial excluded patients who had a history of autoimmune disease or who were on systemic immunosuppression. Peripheral blood for TCR sequencing was drawn from every dose cohort at baseline, at cycle 4 day 1 and at cycle 7 day 1. The samples were drawn from a first-in-human, open-label, multicenter phase I dose-escalation trial of ivuxolimab. Adults with locally advanced or metastatic melanoma, renal cell carcinoma, hepatocellular carcinoma or head and neck squamous cell carcinoma were enrolled in the trial. Before TCR sequencing, CD4+ and CD8+ T cells were separately sorted from peripheral blood. Genomic DNA was isolated from the sorted cells so that the TCRbeta CDR3 region could be sequenced. TCRbeta CDR3 regions were sequenced using the immunoSEQ Assay. TCRdb limited this immuneACCESS table to in-frame rearrangements with V and J called. A share of clones is missing; checked studies link under half to unresolved V genes, and the rest is unexplained. This sample comprises around 80,000 clones, 86% of them detected only once. 0.99% of the sample comes from the top ten.

This clonotype was obtained from an adult with an advanced solid tumor such as melanoma, head and neck, liver or kidney cancer. The sequences come from CD4+ or CD8+ T cells sorted from blood, collected in a trial of the OX40 agonist ivuxolimab. Rearrangement joined TRBV7-2 to TRBJ1-2; 9 nucleotides in the junction match TRBD1. The sequence in DNA is TGTGCCAGCTCCGTACAGGGGGCAACTGGAGGCTACACCTTC. Its product reads: CASSVQGATGGYTF.